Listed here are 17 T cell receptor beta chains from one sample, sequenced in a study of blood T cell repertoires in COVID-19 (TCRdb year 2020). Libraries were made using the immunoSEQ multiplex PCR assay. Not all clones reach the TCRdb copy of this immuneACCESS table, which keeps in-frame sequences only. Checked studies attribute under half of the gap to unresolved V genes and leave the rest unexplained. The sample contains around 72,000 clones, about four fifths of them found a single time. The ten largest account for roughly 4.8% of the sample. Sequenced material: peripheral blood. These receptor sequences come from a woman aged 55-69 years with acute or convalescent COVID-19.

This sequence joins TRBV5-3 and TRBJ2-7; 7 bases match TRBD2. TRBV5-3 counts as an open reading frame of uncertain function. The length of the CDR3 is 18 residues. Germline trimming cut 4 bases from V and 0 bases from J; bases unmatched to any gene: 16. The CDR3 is CARSVLADFDFSSYEQYF. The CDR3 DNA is TGTGCCAGAAGCGTGCTAGCGGATTTCGACTTTAGCTCCTACGAGCAGTACTTC.

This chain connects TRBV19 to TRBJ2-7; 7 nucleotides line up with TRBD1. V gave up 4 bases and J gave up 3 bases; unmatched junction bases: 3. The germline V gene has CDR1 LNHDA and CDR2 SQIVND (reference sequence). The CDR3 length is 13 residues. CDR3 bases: TGTGCCAGTAGTAGGGGACAGAACTACGAGCAGTACTTC. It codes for CASSRGQNYEQYF.

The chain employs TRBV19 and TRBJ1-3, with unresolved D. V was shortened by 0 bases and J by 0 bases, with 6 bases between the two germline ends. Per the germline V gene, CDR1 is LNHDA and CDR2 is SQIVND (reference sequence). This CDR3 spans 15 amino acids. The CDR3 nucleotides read TGTGCCAGTAGTATAGAGGGCCACTCTGGAAACACCATATATTTT. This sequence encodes CASSIEGHSGNTIYF.

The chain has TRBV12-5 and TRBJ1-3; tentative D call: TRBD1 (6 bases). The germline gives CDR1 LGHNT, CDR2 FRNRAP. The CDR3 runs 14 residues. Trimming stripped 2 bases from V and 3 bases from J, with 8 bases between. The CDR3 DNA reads TGTGCTAGTGGTTTGAGGGGGAGTGGAAACACCATATATTTT. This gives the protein CASGLRGSGNTIYF.

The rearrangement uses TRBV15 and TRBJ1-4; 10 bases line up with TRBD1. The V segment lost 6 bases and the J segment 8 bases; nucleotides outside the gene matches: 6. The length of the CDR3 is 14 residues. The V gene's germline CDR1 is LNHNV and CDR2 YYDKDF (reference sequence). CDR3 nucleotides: TGTGCCACCAGTAGGGGGACAGGGGCCGAAAAACTGTTTTTT. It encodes CATSRGTGAEKLFF. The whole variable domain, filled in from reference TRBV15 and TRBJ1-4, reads DAMVIQNPRYQVTQFGKPVTLSCSQTLNHNVMYWYQQKSSQAPKLLFHYYDKDFNNEADTPDNFQSRRPNTSFCFLDIRSPGLGDTAMYLCATSRGTGAEKLFFGSGTQLSVL.

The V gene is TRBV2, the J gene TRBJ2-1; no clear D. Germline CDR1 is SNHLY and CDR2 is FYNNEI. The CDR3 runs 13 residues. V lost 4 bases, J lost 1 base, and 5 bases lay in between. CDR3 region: CASSVESYNEQFF. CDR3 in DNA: TGTGCCAGCAGTGTTGAGTCCTACAATGAGCAGTTCTTC.

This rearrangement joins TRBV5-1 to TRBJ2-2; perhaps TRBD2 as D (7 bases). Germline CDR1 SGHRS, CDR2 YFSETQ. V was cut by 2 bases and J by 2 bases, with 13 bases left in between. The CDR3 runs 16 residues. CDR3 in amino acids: CASSLSGGGNTGELFF. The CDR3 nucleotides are TGCGCCAGCAGCTTATCGGGCGGGGGCAACACCGGGGAGCTGTTTTTT. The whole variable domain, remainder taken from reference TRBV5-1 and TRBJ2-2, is KAGVTQTPRYLIKTRGQQVTLSCSPISGHRSVSWYQQTPGQGLQFLFEYFSETQRNKGNFPGRFSGRQFSNSRSEMNVSTLELGDSALYLCASSLSGGGNTGELFFGEGSRLTVL.

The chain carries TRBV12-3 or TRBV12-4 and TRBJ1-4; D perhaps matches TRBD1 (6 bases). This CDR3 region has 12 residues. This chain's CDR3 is CATGTSNEKLFF. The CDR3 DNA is TGTGCGACCGGGACATCTAATGAAAAACTGTTTTTT.

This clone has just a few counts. DNA of the CDR3: TGTGCCAGCAGCTTAAACTCCTCTCCCTATGGCTACACCTTC. It encodes CASSLNSSPYGYTF. The rearrangement links TRBV7-3 to TRBJ1-2; D uncertain. CDR3 length: 14 amino acids. The germline CDR1 and CDR2 sequences are SGHTA and FQGTGA. Trimming shortened V by 1 base and J by 4 bases, and 10 bases separated the two germline ends.

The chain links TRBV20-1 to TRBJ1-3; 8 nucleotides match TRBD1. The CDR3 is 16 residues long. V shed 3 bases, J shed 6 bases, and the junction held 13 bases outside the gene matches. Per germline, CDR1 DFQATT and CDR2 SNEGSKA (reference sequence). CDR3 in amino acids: CSASAPRTGLLNTIYF. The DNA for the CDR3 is TGCAGTGCTAGTGCGCCCCGGACAGGGCTTCTAAACACCATATATTTT.

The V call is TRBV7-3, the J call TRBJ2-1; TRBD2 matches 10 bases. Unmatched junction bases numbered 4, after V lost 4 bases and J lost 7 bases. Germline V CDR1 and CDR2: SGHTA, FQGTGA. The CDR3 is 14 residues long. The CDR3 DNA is TGTGCCAGCAGCTCGGGACTAGCGAGGAATGAGCAGTTCTTC. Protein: CASSSGLARNEQFF.

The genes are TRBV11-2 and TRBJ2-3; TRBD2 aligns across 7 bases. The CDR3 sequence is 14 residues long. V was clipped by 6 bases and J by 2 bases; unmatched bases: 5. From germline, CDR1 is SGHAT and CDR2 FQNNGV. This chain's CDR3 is CASRKAGNTDTQYF. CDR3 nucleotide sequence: TGTGCCAGCAGAAAAGCGGGGAACACAGATACGCAGTATTTT.

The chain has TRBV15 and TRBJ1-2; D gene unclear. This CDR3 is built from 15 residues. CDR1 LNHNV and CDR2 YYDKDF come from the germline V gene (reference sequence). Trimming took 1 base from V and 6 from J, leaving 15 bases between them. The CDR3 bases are TGTGCCACCAGCAGAGGCGAGAAACTTATCCATGGCTACACCTTC. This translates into CATSRGEKLIHGYTF.

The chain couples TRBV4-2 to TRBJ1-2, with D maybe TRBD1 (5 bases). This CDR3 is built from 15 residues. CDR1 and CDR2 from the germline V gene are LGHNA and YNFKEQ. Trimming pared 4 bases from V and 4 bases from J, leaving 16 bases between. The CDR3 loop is CASSPPEQEGYGYTF. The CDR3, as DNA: TGTGCCAGCAGCCCCCCCGAACAGGAAGGCTATGGCTACACCTTC.

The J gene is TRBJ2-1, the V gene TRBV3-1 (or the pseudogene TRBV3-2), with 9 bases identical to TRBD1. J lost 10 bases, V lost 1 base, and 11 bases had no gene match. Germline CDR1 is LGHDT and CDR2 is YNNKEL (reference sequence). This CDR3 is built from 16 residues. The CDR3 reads CASSQGGGQGSWEQFF. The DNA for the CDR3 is TGTGCCAGCAGCCAAGGGGGGGGACAGGGTTCGTGGGAGCAGTTCTTC.

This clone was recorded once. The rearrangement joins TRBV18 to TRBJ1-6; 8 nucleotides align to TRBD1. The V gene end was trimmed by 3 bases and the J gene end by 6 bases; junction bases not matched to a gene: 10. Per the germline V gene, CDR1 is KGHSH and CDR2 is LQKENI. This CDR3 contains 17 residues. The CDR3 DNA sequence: TGTGCCAGCTCACCCGGCGGGCAGGGGGCGGGTAATTCACCCCTCCACTTT. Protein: CASSPGGQGAGNSPLHF. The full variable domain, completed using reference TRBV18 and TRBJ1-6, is NAGVMQNPRHLVRRRGQEARLRCSPMKGHSHVYWYRQLPEEGLKFMVYLQKENIIDESGMPKERFSAEFPKEGPSILRIQQVVRGDSAAYFCASSPGGQGAGNSPLHFGNGTRLTVT.

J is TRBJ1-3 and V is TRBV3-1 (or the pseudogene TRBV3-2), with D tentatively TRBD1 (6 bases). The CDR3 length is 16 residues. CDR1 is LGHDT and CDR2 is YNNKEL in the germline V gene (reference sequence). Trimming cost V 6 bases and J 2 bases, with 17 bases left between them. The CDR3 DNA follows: TGTGCCAGCAGTCTGGGGCAGGGGATCGCTGGAAACACCATATATTTT. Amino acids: CASSLGQGIAGNTIYF.